This T cell receptor beta chain was documented in a study of PD-1 blockade in classical Hodgkin lymphoma. Data came from immunoSEQ multiplex PCR; TCRdb stores just in-frame clones and leaves some out. Among some 150,000 clones listed, 78% were seen once. After autologous stem cell transplantation all patients relapsed, and prior brentuximab vedotin exposure differed between cohorts. This CDR3 has 13 amino acids. The V gene's germline CDR1 is SGHNT and CDR2 YYREEE (reference sequence). The germline V and J ends were trimmed by 1 base and 9 bases, with 11 bases remaining between them. The starting material was peripheral blood mononuclear cells (PBMCs), obtained before the second cycle of nivolumab. The sequence derives from a human donor with classical Hodgkin lymphoma. V is TRBV5-4 and J is TRBJ1-3, with D tentatively TRBD1 (6 bases). The CDR3 coding sequence is TGTGCCAGCAGCTTGAGGGGGGAGGCCACCATATATTTT. This sequence encodes CASSLRGEATIYF.